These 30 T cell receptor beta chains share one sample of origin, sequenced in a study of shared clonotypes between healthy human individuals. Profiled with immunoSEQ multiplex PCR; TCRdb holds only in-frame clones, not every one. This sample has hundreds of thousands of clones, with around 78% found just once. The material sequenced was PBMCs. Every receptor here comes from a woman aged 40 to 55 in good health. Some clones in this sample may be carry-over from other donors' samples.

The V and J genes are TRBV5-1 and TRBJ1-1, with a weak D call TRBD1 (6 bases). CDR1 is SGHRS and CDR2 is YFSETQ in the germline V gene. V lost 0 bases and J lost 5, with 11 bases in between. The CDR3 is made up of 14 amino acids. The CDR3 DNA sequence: TGCGCCAGCAGCTTGGATACAGGGTTAACTGAAGCTTTCTTT. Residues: CASSLDTGLTEAFF.

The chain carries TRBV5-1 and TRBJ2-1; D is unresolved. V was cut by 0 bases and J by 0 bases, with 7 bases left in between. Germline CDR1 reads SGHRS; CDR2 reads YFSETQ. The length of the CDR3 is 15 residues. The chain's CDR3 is CASSLDPTSYNEQFF. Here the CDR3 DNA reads TGCGCCAGCAGCTTGGACCCTACCTCCTACAATGAGCAGTTCTTC.

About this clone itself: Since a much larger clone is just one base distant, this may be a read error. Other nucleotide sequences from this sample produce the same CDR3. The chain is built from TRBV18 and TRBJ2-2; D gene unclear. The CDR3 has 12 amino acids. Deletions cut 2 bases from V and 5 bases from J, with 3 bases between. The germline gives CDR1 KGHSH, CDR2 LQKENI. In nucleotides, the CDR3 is TGTGCCAGCTCACCAGGGACCGGGGAGCTGTTTTTT. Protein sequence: CASSPGTGELFF.

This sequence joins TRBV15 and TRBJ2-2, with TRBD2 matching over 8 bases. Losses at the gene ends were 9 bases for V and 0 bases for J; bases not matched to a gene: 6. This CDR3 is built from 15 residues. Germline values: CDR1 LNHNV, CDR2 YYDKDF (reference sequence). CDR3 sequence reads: CATTPGLANTGELFF. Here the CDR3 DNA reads TGTGCCACAACACCGGGACTAGCGAACACCGGGGAGCTGTTTTTT.

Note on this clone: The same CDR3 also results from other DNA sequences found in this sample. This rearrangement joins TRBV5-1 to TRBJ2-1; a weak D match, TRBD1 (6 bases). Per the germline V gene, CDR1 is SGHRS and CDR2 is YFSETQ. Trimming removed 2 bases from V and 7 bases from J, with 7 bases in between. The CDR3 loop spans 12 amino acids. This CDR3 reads CASSLQGNEQFF. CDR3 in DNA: TGCGCCAGCAGCTTACAGGGAAATGAGCAGTTCTTC.

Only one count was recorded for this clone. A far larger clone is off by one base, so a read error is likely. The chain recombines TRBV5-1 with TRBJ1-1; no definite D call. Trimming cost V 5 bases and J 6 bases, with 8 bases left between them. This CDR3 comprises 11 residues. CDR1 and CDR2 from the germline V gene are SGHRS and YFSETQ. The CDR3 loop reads CASRDCSEAFF. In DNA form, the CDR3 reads TGCGCCAGCAGGGATTGTTCTGAAGCTTTCTTT.

Written as DNA, the CDR3 is TGTGCCAGCAGCCTGCTGACTTACGAGCAGTACTTC. Its translation is CASSLLTYEQYF. This chain links TRBV7-8 with TRBJ2-7; no clear D. Germline CDR1 and CDR2: SGHVS and FQNEAQ. The CDR3 length is 12 residues. The V gene lost 5 bases and the J gene lost 4 bases, with 9 bases spanning the gap.

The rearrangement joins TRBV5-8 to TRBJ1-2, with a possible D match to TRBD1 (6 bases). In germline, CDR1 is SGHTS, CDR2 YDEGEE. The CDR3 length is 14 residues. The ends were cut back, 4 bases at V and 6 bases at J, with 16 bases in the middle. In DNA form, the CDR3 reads TGTGCCAGCAGCATTCCTACAGGGACGAATGGCTACACCTTC. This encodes CASSIPTGTNGYTF.

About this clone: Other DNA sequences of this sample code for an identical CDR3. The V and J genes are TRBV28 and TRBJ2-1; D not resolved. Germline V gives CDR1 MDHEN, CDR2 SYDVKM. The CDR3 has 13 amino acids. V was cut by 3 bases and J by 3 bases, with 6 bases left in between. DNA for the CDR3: TGTGCCAGCAGTTTCTCTGACTACAATGAGCAGTTCTTC. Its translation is CASSFSDYNEQFF.

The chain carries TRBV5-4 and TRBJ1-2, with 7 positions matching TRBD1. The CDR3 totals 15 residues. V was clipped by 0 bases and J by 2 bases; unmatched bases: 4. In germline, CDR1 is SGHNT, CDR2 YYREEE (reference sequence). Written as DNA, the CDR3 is TGTGCCAGCAGCTTGGTTGGGACAGTGAACTATGGCTACACCTTC. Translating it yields CASSLVGTVNYGYTF.

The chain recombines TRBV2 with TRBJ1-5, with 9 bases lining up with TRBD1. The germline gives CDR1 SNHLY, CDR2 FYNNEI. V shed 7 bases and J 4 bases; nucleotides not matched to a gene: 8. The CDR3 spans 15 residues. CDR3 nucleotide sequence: TGTGCCAGCACCGAACTTGGGACAGGGAATCAGCCCCAGCATTTT. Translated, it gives CASTELGTGNQPQHF.

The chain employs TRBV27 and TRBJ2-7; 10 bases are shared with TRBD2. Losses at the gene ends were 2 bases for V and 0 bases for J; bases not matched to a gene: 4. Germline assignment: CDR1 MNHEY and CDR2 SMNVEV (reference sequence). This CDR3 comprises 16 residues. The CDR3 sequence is CASSLVLAGGSYEQYF. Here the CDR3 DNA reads TGTGCCAGCAGTTTAGTGTTAGCGGGGGGCTCCTACGAGCAGTACTTC.

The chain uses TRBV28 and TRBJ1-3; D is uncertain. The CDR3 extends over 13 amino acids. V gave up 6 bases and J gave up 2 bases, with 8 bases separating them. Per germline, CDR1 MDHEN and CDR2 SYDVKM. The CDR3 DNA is TGTGCCAGCAGGGCGGCTCCTGGAAACACCATATATTTT. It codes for CASRAAPGNTIYF.

In DNA form, the CDR3 reads TGTGCCAGCAGCTTAAACTCAGTAACCCATAGCACAGATACGCAGTATTTT. Its protein is CASSLNSVTHSTDTQYF. This chain connects TRBV7-9 to TRBJ2-3; the D is unclear. This CDR3 region has 17 residues. CDR1 is SEHNR and CDR2 is FQNEAQ in the germline V gene (reference sequence). Deletions cut 2 bases from V and 0 bases from J, with 15 bases between.

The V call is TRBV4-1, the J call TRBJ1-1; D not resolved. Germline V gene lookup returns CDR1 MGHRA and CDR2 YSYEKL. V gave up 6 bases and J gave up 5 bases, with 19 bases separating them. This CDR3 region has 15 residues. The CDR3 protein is CASRREVGASTEAFF. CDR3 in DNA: TGCGCCAGCAGGCGCGAAGTGGGCGCGTCTACTGAAGCTTTCTTT.

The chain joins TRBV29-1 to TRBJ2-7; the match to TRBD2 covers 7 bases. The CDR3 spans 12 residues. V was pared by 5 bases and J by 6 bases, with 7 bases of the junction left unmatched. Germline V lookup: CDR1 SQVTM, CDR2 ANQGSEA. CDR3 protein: CSVWGGKGEQYF. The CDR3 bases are TGCAGCGTTTGGGGGGGGAAGGGCGAGCAGTACTTC.

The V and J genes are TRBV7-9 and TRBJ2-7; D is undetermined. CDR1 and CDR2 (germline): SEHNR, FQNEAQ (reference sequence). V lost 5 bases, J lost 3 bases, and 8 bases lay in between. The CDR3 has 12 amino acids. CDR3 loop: CASSQTDYEQYF. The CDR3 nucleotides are TGTGCCAGCAGCCAAACCGACTACGAGCAGTACTTC.

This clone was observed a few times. In DNA, the CDR3 is TGCAGCGTGGAACTAGTGGATGAGCAGTTCTTC. This codes for CSVELVDEQFF. This chain links TRBV29-1 with TRBJ2-1; a weak D match, TRBD2 (5 bases). This CDR3 has 11 residues. Trimming cost V 6 bases and J 8 bases, with 11 bases left between them. Germline V gene data show CDR1 as SQVTM and CDR2 as ANQGSEA.

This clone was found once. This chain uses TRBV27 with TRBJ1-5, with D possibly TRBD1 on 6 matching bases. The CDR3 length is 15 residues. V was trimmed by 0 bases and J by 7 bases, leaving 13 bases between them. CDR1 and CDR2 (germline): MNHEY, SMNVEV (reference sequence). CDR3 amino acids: CASSLSGSGDQPQHF. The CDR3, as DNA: TGTGCCAGCAGTTTATCGGGGTCAGGGGACCAGCCCCAGCATTTT.

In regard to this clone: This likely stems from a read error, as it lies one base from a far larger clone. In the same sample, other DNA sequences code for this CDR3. Here the CDR3 DNA reads TGTGCCAGCAGCTTCACACCAACAGGGTCGGCCGGTGAGCTGTTTTTT. This translates into CASSFTPTGSAGELFF. The chain employs TRBV11-2 and TRBJ2-2; D might be TRBD1 (6 bases). Germline lookup yields CDR1 SGHAT and CDR2 FQNNGV. CDR3 size: 16 residues. Full variable domain (missing parts from reference TRBV11-2 and TRBJ2-2): EAGVAQSPRYKIIEKRQSVAFWCNPISGHATLYWYQQILGQGPKLLIQFQNNGVVDDSQLPKDRFSAERLKGVDSTLKIQPAKLEDSAVYLCASSFTPTGSAGELFFGEGSRLTVL.

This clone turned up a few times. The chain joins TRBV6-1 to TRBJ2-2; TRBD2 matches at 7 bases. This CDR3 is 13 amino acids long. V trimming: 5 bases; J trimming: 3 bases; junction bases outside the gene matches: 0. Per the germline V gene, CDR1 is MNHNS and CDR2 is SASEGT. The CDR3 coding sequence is TGTGCCAGCAGTCGGGAGGACACCGGGGAGCTGTTTTTT. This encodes CASSREDTGELFF.

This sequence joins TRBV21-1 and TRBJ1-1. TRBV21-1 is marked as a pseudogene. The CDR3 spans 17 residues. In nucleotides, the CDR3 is TGTGCCAGCAGCAAAGTCACCCCGGGGGGCGCGAACACTGAAGCTTTCTTT. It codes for CASSKVTPGGANTEAFF.

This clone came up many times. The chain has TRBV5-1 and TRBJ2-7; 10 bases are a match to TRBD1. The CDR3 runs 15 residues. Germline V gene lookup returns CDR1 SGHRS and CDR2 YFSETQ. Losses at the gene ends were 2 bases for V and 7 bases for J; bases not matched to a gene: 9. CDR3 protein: CASSFQGTGAEEQYF. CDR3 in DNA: TGCGCCAGCAGCTTCCAAGGGACAGGGGCGGAAGAGCAGTACTTC.

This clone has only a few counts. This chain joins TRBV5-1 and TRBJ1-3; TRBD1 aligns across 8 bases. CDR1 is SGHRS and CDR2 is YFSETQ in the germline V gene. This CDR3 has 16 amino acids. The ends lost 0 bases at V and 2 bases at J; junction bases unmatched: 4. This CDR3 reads CASSLATGVAGNTIYF. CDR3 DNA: TGCGCCAGCAGCTTGGCGACAGGGGTGGCTGGAAACACCATATATTTT.

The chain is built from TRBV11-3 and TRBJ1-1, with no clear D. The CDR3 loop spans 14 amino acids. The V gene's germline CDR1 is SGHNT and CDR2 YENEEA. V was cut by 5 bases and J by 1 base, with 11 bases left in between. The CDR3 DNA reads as TGTGCCAGCAGCCCCGGCGGAACGAACACTGAAGCTTTCTTT. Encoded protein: CASSPGGTNTEAFF.

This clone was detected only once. The CDR3 DNA follows: TGTGCCAGCAGCTTAGGAGGGCTTTACGAGCAGTACTTC. Amino acid sequence: CASSLGGLYEQYF. The rearrangement joins TRBV7-3 to TRBJ2-7; maybe TRBD2 (6 bases). CDR1 is SGHTA and CDR2 is FQGTGA in the germline V gene. Between the trimmed V and J ends, which lost 2 bases and 4 bases, there was a span of 9 bases. The CDR3 totals 13 residues.

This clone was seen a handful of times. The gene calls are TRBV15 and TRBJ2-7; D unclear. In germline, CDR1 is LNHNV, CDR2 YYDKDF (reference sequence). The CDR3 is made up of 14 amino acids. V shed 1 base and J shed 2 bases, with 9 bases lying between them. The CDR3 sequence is CATSRVTVPYEQYF. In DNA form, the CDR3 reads TGTGCCACCAGCAGAGTGACGGTTCCCTACGAGCAGTACTTC. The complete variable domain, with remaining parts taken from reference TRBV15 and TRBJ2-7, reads DAMVIQNPRYQVTQFGKPVTLSCSQTLNHNVMYWYQQKSSQAPKLLFHYYDKDFNNEADTPDNFQSRRPNTSFCFLDIRSPGLGDTAMYLCATSRVTVPYEQYFGPGTRLTVT.

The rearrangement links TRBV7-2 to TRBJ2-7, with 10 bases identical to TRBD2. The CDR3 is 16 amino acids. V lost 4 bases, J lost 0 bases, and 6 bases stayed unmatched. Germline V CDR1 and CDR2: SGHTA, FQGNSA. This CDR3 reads CASSSASGRGSYEQYF. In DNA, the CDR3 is TGTGCCAGCAGCTCCGCTAGCGGGAGAGGCTCCTACGAGCAGTACTTC.

CDR3 sequence: CSVEGGRLKYNEQFF. CDR3 bases: TGCAGCGTTGAAGGCGGGCGGTTAAAATACAATGAGCAGTTCTTC. The chain couples TRBV29-1 to TRBJ2-1; D is possibly TRBD2 (5 bases). With 1 base removed from V and 4 bases from J, the gap between germline ends came to 14 bases. This CDR3 is built from 15 residues. Germline V gene sequence: CDR1 SQVTM, CDR2 ANQGSEA.

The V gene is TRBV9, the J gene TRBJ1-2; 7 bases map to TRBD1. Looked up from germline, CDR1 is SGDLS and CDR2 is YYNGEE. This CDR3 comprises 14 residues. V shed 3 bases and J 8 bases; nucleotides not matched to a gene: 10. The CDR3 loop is CASSAQTGPSGYTF. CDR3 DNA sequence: TGTGCCAGCAGCGCCCAGACAGGGCCGTCCGGCTACACCTTC.